Following are 24 T cell receptor beta chains from one sample sequenced in a study of beta chain features in type 1 diabetes. Sequencing targeted expressed TCRB transcripts, as all isolated RNA had been reverse transcribed. Clones were read by immunoSEQ multiplex PCR, and TCRdb kept only the in-frame ones, dropping some. Altogether roughly 400,000 clones are present, around 13% being singletons, with the ten largest covering about 0.034%. The sample was naive CD4+ T cells from blood. The source is a man younger than 40 in good health.

The chain is built from TRBV18 and TRBJ1-1, with D maybe TRBD1 (5 bases). The V gene lost 6 bases and the J gene lost 8 bases, with 16 bases spanning the gap. Germline V lookup: CDR1 KGHSH, CDR2 LQKENI. The CDR3 runs 13 residues. CDR3 sequence (DNA): TGTGCCAGCTCGCCATCGCGAGGGGAGGAAGCTTTCTTT. Protein product: CASSPSRGEEAFF. Together with reference TRBV18 and TRBJ1-1, the CDR3 gives the full variable domain: NAGVMQNPRHLVRRRGQEARLRCSPMKGHSHVYWYRQLPEEGLKFMVYLQKENIIDESGMPKERFSAEFPKEGPSILRIQQVVRGDSAAYFCASSPSRGEEAFFGQGTRLTVV.

As to this clone: This sample includes further DNA sequences coding for the same CDR3. V gene TRBV9 combines with J gene TRBJ1-1; D is ambiguous. Trimming cost V 0 bases and J 1 base, with 4 bases left between them. Germline CDR1 SGDLS, CDR2 YYNGEE. This CDR3 comprises 13 residues. The CDR3 coding sequence is TGTGCCAGCAGCGTAGAGCAGAACACTGAAGCTTTCTTT. Protein product: CASSVEQNTEAFF.

This clone was observed a few times. The CDR3 coding sequence is TGTGCCAGCAGAGGCAGGGGCGACGGCTACACCTTC. Translation gives CASRGRGDGYTF. This chain joins TRBV25-1 and TRBJ1-2; tentative D call: TRBD1 (6 bases). From germline, CDR1 is MGHDK and CDR2 SYGVNS. Trimming removed 6 bases at V and 8 bases at J, with 13 bases between. This CDR3 is 12 amino acids long.

This clone was counted a few times. The CDR3, as DNA: TGTGCCAGCAGCCGTTCCCCGGGCCTCCAAGAGACCCAGTACTTC. The encoded protein is CASSRSPGLQETQYF. The rearrangement joins TRBV4-2 to TRBJ2-5; D remains ambiguous. The germline V gene encodes CDR1 LGHNA and CDR2 YNFKEQ. The CDR3 spans 15 residues. Trimming removed 4 bases at V and 1 base at J, with 13 bases between.

This clone showed up just a few times. The CDR3 DNA reads as TGTGCCAGCAGTGAATCGGGAGGCCCCTACGAGCAGTACGTC. Translated, it gives CASSESGGPYEQYV. The chain joins TRBV6-1 to TRBJ2-7; 7 nucleotides match TRBD2. The J segment lost 2 bases and the V segment lost 2 bases, leaving 3 bases of the junction unmatched. Germline values: CDR1 MNHNS, CDR2 SASEGT. The CDR3 spans 14 residues.

V is TRBV5-4 and J is TRBJ2-3; D ambiguous. This CDR3 contains 15 residues. V was clipped by 6 bases and J by 0 bases, with 14 bases between them. Germline V gene sequence: CDR1 SGHNT, CDR2 YYREEE (reference sequence). Written as DNA, the CDR3 is TGTGCCAGCAACCCACGTCCCACAAGCACAGATACGCAGTATTTT. This codes for CASNPRPTSTDTQYF.

The chain is built from TRBV6-6 and TRBJ1-2; a weak D match, TRBD1 (5 bases). The germline CDR1 and CDR2 sequences are MNHNY and SVGAGI (reference sequence). The V gene lost 2 bases and the J gene lost 5 bases, with 12 bases spanning the gap. This CDR3 is built from 14 residues. The CDR3 protein is CASSYGGTGYGYTF. The CDR3 DNA is TGTGCCAGCAGTTACGGGGGAACGGGGTATGGCTACACCTTC.

This chain uses TRBV5-4 with TRBJ2-3, with a tentative D call TRBD1 (6 bases). Germline-derived CDR1 and CDR2 are SGHNT and YYREEE (reference sequence). The length of the CDR3 is 16 residues. Deletions cut 4 bases from V and 5 bases from J, with 20 bases between. The CDR3 region has the DNA TGTGCCAGCAGCAGACAAAACAGGGTTAACAAAGATACGCAGTATTTT. Translated, it gives CASSRQNRVNKDTQYF.

The gene calls are TRBV2 and TRBJ2-3; D perhaps matches TRBD2 (5 bases). The CDR3 runs to 14 residues. The V end lost 8 bases, the J end lost 8 bases, and 20 bases lay between the germline ends. CDR1 is SNHLY and CDR2 is FYNNEI in the germline V gene. This CDR3 is CASGRLISIGTQYF. CDR3 nucleotide sequence: TGTGCCAGCGGTAGACTAATTTCAATCGGTACGCAGTATTTT.

The rearrangement joins TRBV21-1 to TRBJ1-3. TRBV21-1 is a documented pseudogene. The CDR3 totals 14 residues. CDR3 in amino acids: CASSKFSSGNTIYF. CDR3 coding DNA: TGTGCCAGCAGCAAGTTCAGTAGTGGAAACACCATATATTTT.

This chain uses TRBV30 with TRBJ1-2; D is uncertain. CDR1 and CDR2 (germline): GTSNPN, SVGIG (reference sequence). Trimming removed 5 bases at V and 7 bases at J, with 11 bases between. The CDR3 sequence is 11 residues long. The CDR3 DNA is TGTGCCTGGCACTCCGGTCGTGGCTACACCTTC. It codes for CAWHSGRGYTF.

This clone was seen a few times. The chain employs TRBV6-5 and TRBJ2-7, with D uncertain. CDR3 length equals 13 residues. The V end lost 6 bases, the J end lost 1 base, and 10 bases lay between the germline ends. Germline V CDR1 and CDR2: MNHEY, SVGAGI. The CDR3 spells CASSLVRSYEQYV. CDR3 nucleotide sequence: TGTGCCAGCAGCTTGGTTCGATCCTACGAGCAGTACGTC.

This rearrangement joins TRBV30 to TRBJ1-5, with D possibly matching TRBD1 (5 bases). V lost 8 bases and J 3 bases, leaving 14 bases between the germline ends. CDR3 length equals 13 residues. Germline V gene lookup returns CDR1 GTSNPN and CDR2 SVGIG (reference sequence). The CDR3 sequence: CAGGVGVNQPQHF. In nucleotides, the CDR3 is TGTGCCGGTGGTGTAGGGGTCAATCAGCCCCAGCATTTT. Based on the CDR3 plus reference TRBV30 and TRBJ1-5, the full variable domain is SQTIHQWPATLVQPVGSPLSLECTVEGTSNPNLYWYRQAAGRGLQLLFYSVGIGQISSEVPQNLSASRPQDRQFILSSKKLLLSDSGFYLCAGGVGVNQPQHFGDGTRLSIL.

The rearrangement uses TRBV5-4 and TRBJ2-3; D gene unclear. The CDR3 covers 15 residues. Trimming removed 3 bases from V and 0 bases from J, with 11 bases in between. Germline V gene data show CDR1 as SGHNT and CDR2 as YYREEE (reference sequence). DNA of the CDR3: TGTGCCAGCAGCTCGACAAGTCATAGCACAGATACGCAGTATTTT. This encodes CASSSTSHSTDTQYF.

The CDR3 loop is CSVDGDGGYTF. Written as DNA, the CDR3 is TGCAGCGTTGACGGGGATGGTGGCTACACCTTC. The chain is built from TRBV29-1 and TRBJ1-2; D call uncertain. This CDR3 has 11 residues. Germline CDR1 reads SQVTM; CDR2 reads ANQGSEA. Trimming took off 3 bases at V and 7 bases at J, with 9 bases between the two ends.

The sample holds a few counts of this clone. This chain uses TRBV29-1 with TRBJ1-2, with TRBD1 as a possible D gene (6 bases). The CDR3 has 14 residues. Germline V CDR1 and CDR2: SQVTM, ANQGSEA. V dropped 3 bases and J dropped 4 bases, with 15 bases sitting between them. The CDR3 sequence: CSVDTRGGGYGYTF. CDR3 bases: TGCAGCGTTGATACTAGGGGAGGGGGCTATGGCTACACCTTC.

This clone appeared a few times. The genes are TRBV10-3 and TRBJ2-5, with TRBD2 matching over 10 bases. The CDR3 is 14 residues long. With V trimmed by 4 bases and J by 6 bases, 5 bases remained unmatched. Germline V lookup: CDR1 ENHRY, CDR2 SYGVKD. The CDR3 loop reads CAISGTSGVKTQYF. CDR3 in DNA: TGTGCCATCAGTGGAACTAGCGGGGTTAAGACCCAGTACTTC.

V is TRBV18 and J is TRBJ2-7; D is unclear. Germline CDR1 reads KGHSH; CDR2 reads LQKENI. Trimming removed 2 bases at V and 0 bases at J, with 11 bases between. The CDR3 runs to 15 residues. The CDR3 loop is CASSPIQQISYEQYF. For the CDR3, the DNA is TGTGCCAGCTCACCAATCCAGCAGATCTCCTACGAGCAGTACTTC.

J is TRBJ2-3 and V is TRBV9, with TRBD2 matching over 7 bases. Germline V gene sequence: CDR1 SGDLS, CDR2 YYNGEE. The CDR3 length is 14 residues. Trimming removed 2 bases from V and 6 bases from J; junction bases left unmatched: 6. CDR3 sequence (DNA): TGTGCCAGCAGCGTTGGACTAGGATTTGATACGCAGTATTTT. Its translation is CASSVGLGFDTQYF.

The chain links TRBV11-3 to TRBJ2-5, with 11 bases that match TRBD2. The CDR3 is 16 amino acids. V lost 5 bases to trimming and J lost 9 bases; unmatched junction nucleotides: 14. Germline V gene data show CDR1 as SGHNT and CDR2 as YENEEA. CDR3 loop: CASSRAGTSGTRAQYF. CDR3 in DNA: TGTGCCAGCAGCCGAGCGGGGACTAGCGGAACAAGGGCCCAGTACTTC.

V is TRBV7-9 and J is TRBJ1-2; D unclear. Deletions cut 0 bases from V and 5 bases from J, with 7 bases between. The length of the CDR3 is 13 residues. Germline-derived CDR1 and CDR2 are SEHNR and FQNEAQ (reference sequence). CDR3 coding DNA: TGTGCCAGCAGCTTAGCGATCCGATATGGCTACACCTTC. Translating it yields CASSLAIRYGYTF.

In regard to this clone: Sequence at one end of the junction differs from germline and may be a read error. The CDR3 DNA is TGTGCCAGCAGCAAGCCGGGGACAACTAATGCAAAACTGTTTTTT. The encoded protein is CASSKPGTTNAKLFF. The V gene is TRBV5-6, the J gene TRBJ1-4; D possibly corresponds to TRBD1 (6 bases). The CDR3 covers 15 residues. The V gene's germline CDR1 is SGHDT and CDR2 YYEEEE. The whole variable domain, remainder taken from reference TRBV5-6 and TRBJ1-4, is DAGVTQSPTHLIKTRGQQVTLRCSPKSGHDTVSWYQQALGQGPQFIFQYYEEEERQRGNFPDRFSGHQFPNYSSELNVNALLLGDSALYLCASSKPGTTNAKLFFGSGTQLSVL.

The J gene is TRBJ2-4, the V gene TRBV2; the D is unclear. The CDR3 covers 14 residues. In germline, CDR1 is SNHLY, CDR2 FYNNEI. The germline V and J ends were trimmed by 8 bases and 2 bases, with 13 bases remaining between them. The CDR3 protein is CASCLESPKNIQYF. The CDR3, as DNA: TGTGCCAGCTGCCTTGAGAGTCCCAAAAACATTCAGTACTTC. The full variable domain, in which reference TRBV2 and TRBJ2-4 provide the parts outside the CDR3, is EPEVTQTPSHQVTQMGQEVILRCVPISNHLYFYWYRQILGQKVEFLVSFYNNEISEKSEIFDDQFSVERPDGSNFTLKIRSTKLEDSAMYFCASCLESPKNIQYFGAGTRLSVL.

This clone came up a few times. The chain joins TRBV6-5 to TRBJ1-6, with D unresolved. The V gene lost 9 bases and the J gene lost 5 bases, with 11 bases spanning the gap. This CDR3 comprises 13 residues. The germline V gene has CDR1 MNHEY and CDR2 SVGAGI. The CDR3 spells CASWRTNNSPLHF. As DNA, the CDR3 is TGTGCCAGTTGGAGAACAAATAATTCACCCCTCCACTTT.